This TCR beta chain comes out of a study of T-cell reconstitution after alpha-beta-depleted transplantation in children. Findings and limits, study-wide: Several hundred expanded graft clones reportedly gave rise to the alpha-beta T cells present about two months after transplant. A year post-transplant, T-cell counts and diversity derived mostly from newly produced T cells.

The CDR3 extends over 14 amino acids. V was cut by 0 bases and J by 4 bases, with 8 bases left in between. Germline values: CDR1 SGHRS, CDR2 YFSETQ. This clonotype has a count of ten or more. Its antigen is currently unknown. This sample's TCRbeta library carried unique molecular identifier barcodes. Using its own MiXCR run on the PCR reads, TCRdb lists one record per CDR3 protein. The repertoire consists of hundreds of thousands of distinct CDR3 sequences, with roughly 11% occurring once and the leading ten covering over 25%. The starting material was PBMCs, obtained before TCRalphabeta/CD19-depleted stem cell transplant. The sequence came from a child less than two years old with acute myeloid leukemia, due to receive a stem cell transplant. The genes are TRBV5-1 and TRBJ1-3; D unresolved. CDR3 in amino acids: CASSLDSLGNTIYF. Here the CDR3 DNA reads TGCGCCAGCAGCTTGGACAGCTTAGGAAACACCATATATTTT.